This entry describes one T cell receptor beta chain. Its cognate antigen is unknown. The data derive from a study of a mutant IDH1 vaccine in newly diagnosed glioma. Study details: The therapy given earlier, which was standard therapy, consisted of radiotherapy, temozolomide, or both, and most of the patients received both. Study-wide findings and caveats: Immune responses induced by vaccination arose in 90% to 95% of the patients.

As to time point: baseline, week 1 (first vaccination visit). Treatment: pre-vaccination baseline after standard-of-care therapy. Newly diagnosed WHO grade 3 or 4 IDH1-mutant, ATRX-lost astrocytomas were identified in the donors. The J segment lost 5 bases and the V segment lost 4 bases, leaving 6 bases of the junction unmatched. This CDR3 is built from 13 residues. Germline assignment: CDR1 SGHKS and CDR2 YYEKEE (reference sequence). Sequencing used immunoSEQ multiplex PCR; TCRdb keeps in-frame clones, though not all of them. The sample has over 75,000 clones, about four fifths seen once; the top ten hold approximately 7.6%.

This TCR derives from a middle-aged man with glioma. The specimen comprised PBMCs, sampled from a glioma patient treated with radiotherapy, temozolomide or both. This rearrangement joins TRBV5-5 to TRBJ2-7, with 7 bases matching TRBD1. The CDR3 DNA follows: TGTGCCAGCAGCCACCGACAGGGCCACGAGCAGTACTTC. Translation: CASSHRQGHEQYF.